This paragraph covers one TCR beta chain sequence. This clonotype was seen more than once but under ten times. Its antigen remains unidentified. No much larger clone is present one base from it, and per-base qualities are unavailable. The data are from a study of blood T cells in healthy people across ages (dated by TCRdb to the mid-2010s). Study-level background: In model experiments, roughly one uniquely barcoded TCR beta cDNA molecule per two T cells was captured by template switching. To avoid experimental bias, donors of different ages were spread randomly across the sequencing lanes. Two additional independent replicas of 1 million unique cDNA reads from the same blood draw were analyzed for two donors (one aged 18 to 30 and one aged 80 or older). Donors were grouped into four age groups: young (average approximately 16 years), middle-aged (about 40), aged (around 62) and long-lived (approximately 81). The study measured age-related changes in TCR beta repertoire diversity using deep sequencing normalized with unique cDNA molecular identifiers. The full study reports these points: The CMV infection status of donors was not known, potentially confounding age-related changes in expanded clonotypes. Because profiling used bulk unsorted PBMCs, naive and antigen-experienced compartments could not be compared conclusively. Observed TCR beta diversity correlated strongly with the percentage of naive T cells measured by flow cytometry. As age increased, observed TCR beta diversity per million T cells dropped in a roughly linear way, and a significant reduction was already evident by age roughly 40. The long-lived group showed more naive CD4+ T cells, fewer expanded clones and increased TCR diversity than the aged group, suggesting age selection. Estimates of total diversity based on one million sequenced T cells were regarded as lower bounds and as underestimates.

The donors were some 36 Caucasian individuals from Russia, aged about 6 to 95 years, who were systemically healthy. Around 10 milliliters of peripheral blood were drawn from each donor into EDTA-treated Vacutainer tubes. Ficoll-Paque density-gradient centrifugation was used to isolate PBMCs, with at least 6 million obtained per sample. Trizol reagent was used to extract total RNA from the PBMCs, yielding at least 6 micrograms per sample. For every donor, an aliquot of PBMCs went through flow cytometry to measure the percentages of naive CD45RAhigh/CD27high T cells. The library relied on 5' RACE. Sequencing was carried out with an Illumina HiSeq 2500. A second PCR of roughly 6 to 12 cycles was performed with a sample-barcoded 5' primer and a J-beta primer mix. A template-switch 5' adaptor carrying 12 random nucleotides introduced a unique molecular identifier onto each TCR beta cDNA molecule. Each sample yielded at least 3 million CDR3-containing paired-end reads. The Mint cDNA synthesis kit, primed by a TRBC-specific oligonucleotide, was used to synthesize first-strand cDNA from all RNA. Following uracil-DNA glycosylase treatment, all cDNA underwent a first 18-cycle PCR with the universal primers M1SS and BC2_uni_R. On the study's bioinformatics: For normalization, 1 million high-quality reads, each with a distinct molecular identifier, were randomly selected from each sample. Reads sharing molecular identifiers were discarded rather than binned into consensus sequences. MiTCR, with a Q25 quality threshold and the strictest error-elimination algorithm, was used for CDR3 identification, clonotype clustering and error correction. A nonparametric unseen species model using Euler transformation provided a lower-bound estimate of total TCR beta diversity. TCRdb reprocessing: public reads trimmed at Q25 with fastp, clones called with MiXCR, in-frame beta chains kept. Identical CDR3 proteins give one entry, which carries the most common genes and DNA. The V and J calls reflect TCRdb's pipeline rather than the authors' work. This sample gives approximately 1.5 million distinct CDR3 sequences in total; about 35% of them show up just once. The ten largest make up roughly 10% of the sample.

From cysteine to phenylalanine, the CDR3 is 15 amino acids long. Here the CDR3 DNA is all that survives: 45 bases in frame from base 1. V drops 1 base and J drops 8 bases, leaving 15 bases in between. The germline V gene provides CDR1 MNHNS and CDR2 SASEGT. The receptor chain draws on TRBV6-1 and TRBJ2-1; the D gene remains uncertain. The specimen sequenced was blood. The clonotype originates from a woman aged 25 to 39 in good health. CDR3 protein: CASSEVGRNLHEQFF. The sequenced DNA: TGTGCCAGCAGTGAAGTAGGAAGAAACCTCCATGAGCAGTTCTTC.